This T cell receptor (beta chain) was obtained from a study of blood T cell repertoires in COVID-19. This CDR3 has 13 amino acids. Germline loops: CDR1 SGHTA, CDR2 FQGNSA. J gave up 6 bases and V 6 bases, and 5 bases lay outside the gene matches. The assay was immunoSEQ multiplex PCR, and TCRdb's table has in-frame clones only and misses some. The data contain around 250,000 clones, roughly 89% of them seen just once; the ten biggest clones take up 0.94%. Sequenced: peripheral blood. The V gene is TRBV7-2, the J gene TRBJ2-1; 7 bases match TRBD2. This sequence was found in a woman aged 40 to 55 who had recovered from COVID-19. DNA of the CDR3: TGTGCCAGCAGTCGGACTAGGTCCAATGAGCAGTTCTTC. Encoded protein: CASSRTRSNEQFF.